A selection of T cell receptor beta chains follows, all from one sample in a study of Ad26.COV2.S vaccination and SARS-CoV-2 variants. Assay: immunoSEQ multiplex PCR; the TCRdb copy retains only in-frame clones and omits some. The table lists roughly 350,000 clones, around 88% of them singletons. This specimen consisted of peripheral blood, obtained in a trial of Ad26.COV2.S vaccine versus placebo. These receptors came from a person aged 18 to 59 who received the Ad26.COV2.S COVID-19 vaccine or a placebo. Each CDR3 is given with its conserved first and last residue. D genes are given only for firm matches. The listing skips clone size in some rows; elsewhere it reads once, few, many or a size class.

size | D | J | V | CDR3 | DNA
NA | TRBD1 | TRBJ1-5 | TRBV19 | CASSMTGTGNTRHQPQHF | TGTGCCAGTAGTATGACCGGGACAGGGAATACTAGGCATCAGCCCCAGCATTTT
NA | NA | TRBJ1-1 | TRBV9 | CASSRSNGGNTEAFF | TGTGCCAGCAGCCGATCGAATGGGGGGAACACTGAAGCTTTCTTT
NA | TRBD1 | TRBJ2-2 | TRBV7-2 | CASSLEGQGTGELFF | TGTGCCAGCAGCTTAGAGGGACAGGGTACCGGGGAGCTGTTTTTT
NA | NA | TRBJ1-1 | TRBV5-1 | CASSLAQGEAFF | TGCGCCAGCAGCTTGGCTCAGGGGGAAGCTTTCTTT
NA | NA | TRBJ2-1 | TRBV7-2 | CASSSEGGNEQFF | TGTGCCAGCAGCTCAGAAGGTGGGAATGAGCAGTTCTTC
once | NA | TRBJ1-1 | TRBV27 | CASSLKANTEAFF | TGTGCCAGCAGTTTAAAAGCGAACACTGAAGCTTTCTTT
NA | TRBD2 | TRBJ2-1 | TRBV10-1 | CASSGPSGSVNEQFF | TGCGCCAGCAGTGGGCCCAGCGGGAGTGTTAATGAGCAGTTCTTC
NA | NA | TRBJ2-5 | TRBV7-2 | CASSTAGNTFQETQYF | TGTGCCAGCAGCACGGCGGGGAACACCTTCCAAGAGACCCAGTACTTC
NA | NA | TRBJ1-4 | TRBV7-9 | CASSSGLTDSEKLFF | TGTGCCAGCAGTTCCGGACTAACTGACTCTGAAAAACTGTTTTTT
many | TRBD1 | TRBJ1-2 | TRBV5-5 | CASSLEYGTVYGYTF | TGTGCCAGCAGCTTGGAGTACGGGACAGTCTATGGCTACACCTTC
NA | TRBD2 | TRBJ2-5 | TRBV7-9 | CASGASGGQETQYF | TGTGCCAGCGGCGCTAGCGGAGGGCAAGAGACCCAGTACTTC
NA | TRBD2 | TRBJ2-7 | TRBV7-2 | CASSGTSGRGGDEQYF | TGTGCCAGCAGTGGGACTAGCGGGAGAGGGGGGGACGAGCAGTACTTC
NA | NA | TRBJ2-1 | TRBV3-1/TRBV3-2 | CASSQSAGGEQFF | TGTGCCAGCAGCCAAAGTGCCGGAGGGGAGCAGTTCTTC
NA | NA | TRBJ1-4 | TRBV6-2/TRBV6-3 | CASSSSTDRVATNEKLFF | TGTGCCAGCAGTTCATCCACAGACAGAGTTGCAACTAATGAAAAACTGTTTTTT
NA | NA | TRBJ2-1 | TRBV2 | CASSGVGGLRGNEQFF | TGTGCCAGCAGTGGGGTAGGGGGGCTAAGGGGAAATGAGCAGTTCTTC
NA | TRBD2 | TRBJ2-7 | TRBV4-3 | CASSPLAGSYEQYF | TGCGCCAGCAGCCCACTAGCGGGATCCTACGAGCAGTACTTC
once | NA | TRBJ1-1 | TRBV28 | CASFWGRGTEAFF | TGTGCCAGCTTCTGGGGAAGGGGAACTGAAGCTTTCTTT
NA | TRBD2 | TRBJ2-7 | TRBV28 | CASSLSGGLASYEQYF | TGTGCCAGCAGTTTATCGGGGGGACTAGCGAGCTACGAGCAGTACTTC
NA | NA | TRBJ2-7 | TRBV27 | CASAESSAVYSSEQYF | TGTGCCAGCGCTGAATCGTCGGCGGTTTACTCTTCCGAGCAGTACTTC
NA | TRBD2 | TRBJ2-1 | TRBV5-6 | CASHTRLAGGPSYNEQFF | TGTGCCAGCCATACACGACTAGCGGGGGGGCCGTCCTACAATGAGCAGTTCTTC
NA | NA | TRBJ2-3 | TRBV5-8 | CASSLGQITDTQYF | TGTGCCAGCAGCTTGGGACAGATCACAGATACGCAGTATTTT
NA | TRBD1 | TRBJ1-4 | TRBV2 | CASSEDRGGEKLFF | TGTGCCAGCAGTGAAGACAGGGGAGGGGAAAAACTGTTTTTT